This T cell receptor (beta chain) was sequenced for a study of identical twins. Germline assignment: CDR1 MNHEY and CDR2 SMNVEV (reference sequence). This CDR3 spans 15 amino acids. Trimming removed 5 bases from V and 7 bases from J, with 18 bases in between. Each CDR3 protein is one row after TCRdb ran MiXCR on the 5' RACE reads. The sample shows 500,000 to 600,000 distinct CDR3 sequences, 20% to 25% of them seen only once. These same data were also listed under a study on T cells expressing NK-cell markers. Per that study: It was sorted CD3+CD56+NKG2C+, CD3+CD56+NKG2C- and CD3+CD56-NKG2C+ T cells that supplied the TCR beta repertoires. Just one sequenced donor of eight was HCMV-seronegative, while seven were seropositive.

The rearrangement uses TRBV27 and TRBJ2-1, with TRBD2 as a possible D gene (6 bases). This clonotype was sampled from a woman younger than 30 in good health. Sequencing was carried out using CD4+ T cells sorted from blood. Here the CDR3 DNA reads TGTGCCAGCAGTGTGTTCCGGGACTCGGGGAATGAGCAGTTCTTC. This sequence encodes CASSVFRDSGNEQFF.